One sample yielded the 27 T cell receptor beta chains listed below, sequenced in a study of blood T cell repertoires in COVID-19. The protocol was immunoSEQ multiplex PCR, while the TCRdb copy is restricted to in-frame clones and leaves out a portion. The sample consists of about 250,000 clones, about 87% of them appearing once. The material sequenced was PBMCs or T cells enriched from blood (not recorded which). The receptors derive from a woman between 50 and 59 years old who had recovered from COVID-19.

The CDR3 DNA is TGTGCCAGCAGCCAACCCCCAGGGAGCACAGATACGCAGTATTTT. Translating gives CASSQPPGSTDTQYF. The V call is TRBV28, the J call TRBJ2-3; D may be TRBD1 (5 bases). V was clipped by 6 bases and J by 0 bases, with 13 bases between them. Looked up from germline, CDR1 is MDHEN and CDR2 is SYDVKM. The CDR3 is 15 amino acids.

This clone was counted many times. The J gene is TRBJ2-1, the V gene TRBV2; 8 bases map to TRBD2. In germline, CDR1 is SNHLY, CDR2 FYNNEI. The CDR3 has 16 amino acids. The J segment lost 5 bases and the V segment lost 6 bases, leaving 12 bases of the junction unmatched. The CDR3 reads CASRRLGSGGDNEQFF. The CDR3 DNA follows: TGTGCCAGCAGGCGACTTGGAAGCGGGGGAGACAATGAGCAGTTCTTC.

The V gene is TRBV2, the J gene TRBJ2-4; 10 nucleotides align to TRBD1. This CDR3 is built from 14 residues. J lost 7 bases, V lost 5 bases, and 5 bases had no gene match. Germline V gene sequence: CDR1 SNHLY, CDR2 FYNNEI. The CDR3 sequence: CASSYRDRGNIQYF. The CDR3 DNA reads TGTGCCAGCAGTTACCGGGACAGGGGTAACATTCAGTACTTC.

Turning to this clone: This CDR3 is also generated by other DNA sequences in the sample. The genes are TRBV28 and TRBJ2-7, with TRBD2 as a possible D gene (5 bases). The germline V gene encodes CDR1 MDHEN and CDR2 SYDVKM. This CDR3 region has 14 residues. Trimming shortened V by 1 base and J by 0 bases, and 7 bases separated the two germline ends. CDR3 sequence: CASSLSGSSYEQYF. CDR3 in DNA: TGTGCCAGCAGTTTATCGGGGAGCTCCTACGAGCAGTACTTC.

The V gene is TRBV12-5, the J gene TRBJ2-7; tentatively, D is TRBD2 (6 bases). Germline CDR1 is LGHNT and CDR2 is FRNRAP. This CDR3 spans 15 amino acids. V was clipped by 1 base and J by 0 bases, with 10 bases between them. The CDR3 is CASGLGGLNSYEQYF. The CDR3 coding sequence is TGTGCTAGTGGTTTGGGGGGACTCAACTCCTACGAGCAGTACTTC.

This rearrangement joins TRBV19 to TRBJ1-1, with D hard to call. Per germline, CDR1 LNHDA and CDR2 SQIVND (reference sequence). The CDR3 spans 13 residues. V was shortened by 3 bases and J by 8 bases, with 13 bases between the two germline ends. CDR3 protein: CASSIGGLTEAFF. The CDR3 DNA reads TGTGCCAGTAGTATTGGAGGGCTGACCGAAGCTTTCTTT.

The chain joins TRBV19 to TRBJ1-5; D possibly corresponds to TRBD1 (6 bases). Germline CDR1 and CDR2: LNHDA and SQIVND (reference sequence). The CDR3 runs to 17 residues. The V end was cut by 8 bases, the J end by 0 bases, with 20 bases between. The CDR3 reads CASEGGWTAYSNQPQHF. The CDR3 coding sequence is TGTGCCAGTGAAGGCGGTTGGACAGCTTATAGCAATCAGCCCCAGCATTTT.

The chain has TRBV3-1 (or the pseudogene TRBV3-2) and TRBJ1-2, with 10 bases matching TRBD1. Germline-derived CDR1 and CDR2 are LGHDT and YNNKEL (reference sequence). The V segment lost 1 base and the J segment 5 bases; nucleotides outside the gene matches: 7. This CDR3 has 16 residues. CDR3 nucleotide sequence: TGTGCCAGCAGCCAAGGGACTCCGGGACAGGGGTATGGCTACACCTTC. It translates to CASSQGTPGQGYGYTF.

The chain combines TRBV12-3 or TRBV12-4 with TRBJ1-5, with no clear D. This CDR3 is 12 amino acids long. The V end was cut by 6 bases, the J end by 4 bases, with 7 bases between. The CDR3 loop reads CASSRSNQPQHF. CDR3 nucleotides: TGTGCCAGCAGCCGCAGTAATCAGCCCCAGCATTTT.

The chain carries TRBV9 and TRBJ2-3, with 9 bases fitting TRBD2. Germline V gene sequence: CDR1 SGDLS, CDR2 YYNGEE. The CDR3 consists of 16 residues. V lost 6 bases, J lost 3 bases, and 11 bases stayed unmatched. The chain's CDR3 is CASNPGASGATDTQYF. The DNA for the CDR3 is TGTGCCAGCAACCCCGGGGCTAGCGGGGCAACAGATACGCAGTATTTT.

This sequence joins TRBV5-5 and TRBJ1-2; D is unresolved. With 1 base removed from V and 3 bases from J, the gap between germline ends came to 7 bases. The CDR3 has 13 amino acids. Germline V gives CDR1 SGHKS, CDR2 YYEKEE (reference sequence). CDR3 region: CASSLFTDYGYTF. The CDR3 DNA sequence: TGTGCCAGCAGCTTGTTCACTGACTATGGCTACACCTTC. Looking up the rest from reference TRBV5-5 and TRBJ1-2 gives the full variable domain: DAGVTQSPTHLIKTRGQQVTLRCSPISGHKSVSWYQQVLGQGPQFIFQYYEKEERGRGNFPDRFSARQFPNYSSELNVNALLLGDSALYLCASSLFTDYGYTFGSGTRLTVV.

The genes are TRBV7-2 and TRBJ2-7, with 7 positions matching TRBD2. The CDR3 consists of 15 residues. The germline CDR1 and CDR2 sequences are SGHTA and FQGNSA. V lost 1 base to trimming and J lost 4 bases; unmatched junction nucleotides: 7. CDR3 residues: CASSLVGGSFYEQYF. As DNA, the CDR3 is TGTGCCAGCAGCTTAGTAGGCGGGAGCTTTTACGAGCAGTACTTC.

V is TRBV2 and J is TRBJ1-5; no definite D call. The CDR3 loop spans 14 amino acids. CDR1 is SNHLY, CDR2 FYNNEI, per germline. The CDR3 DNA sequence: TGTGCAAGCGGCACAACTAATAGCAATCAGCCCCAGCATTTT. This encodes CASGTTNSNQPQHF.

The V call is TRBV28, the J call TRBJ1-6; TRBD1 might be the D (6 bases). CDR1 and CDR2 from the germline V gene are MDHEN and SYDVKM. V was pared by 6 bases and J by 11 bases, with 20 bases between. This CDR3 spans 15 amino acids. For the CDR3, the DNA is TGTGCCAGCAGCGAGATCCAGGGGAGCAGCGCACCCCTCCACTTT. It yields the protein CASSEIQGSSAPLHF.

The chain combines TRBV28 with TRBJ1-1; 8 positions match TRBD1. CDR1 and CDR2 (germline): MDHEN, SYDVKM. The CDR3 has 21 residues. Germline trimming cut 1 base from V and 1 base from J; bases unmatched to any gene: 20. CDR3 region: CASSLSPGQGARSVQNTEAFF. The CDR3 region has the DNA TGTGCCAGCAGTTTATCCCCGGGGCAGGGGGCGCGGTCTGTCCAGAACACTGAAGCTTTCTTT.

The chain couples TRBV7-9 to TRBJ1-4; 9 bases are a match to TRBD1. The CDR3 totals 17 residues. V gave up 4 bases and J gave up 7 bases; unmatched junction bases: 13. Germline V gives CDR1 SEHNR, CDR2 FQNEAQ (reference sequence). The CDR3 here is CASSYPARGQGGEKLFF. The DNA for the CDR3 is TGTGCCAGCAGCTACCCCGCGAGGGGACAGGGTGGTGAAAAACTGTTTTTT. The variable domain in full, completed from reference TRBV7-9 and TRBJ1-4, reads DTGVSQNPRHKITKRGQNVTFRCDPISEHNRLYWYRQTLGQGPEFLTYFQNEAQLEKSRLLSDRFSAERPKGSFSTLEIQRTEQGDSAMYLCASSYPARGQGGEKLFFGSGTQLSVL.

The chain is built from TRBV27 and TRBJ2-7; 7 nucleotides match TRBD2. CDR1 is MNHEY and CDR2 is SMNVEV in the germline V gene (reference sequence). J gave up 1 base and V 2 bases, and 11 bases lay outside the gene matches. The CDR3 covers 17 residues. The CDR3 here is CASSLKGSTGGSYEQYF. Written as DNA, the CDR3 is TGTGCCAGCAGTTTAAAGGGAAGTACGGGGGGTTCCTACGAGCAGTACTTC.

The V call is TRBV3-1 (or the pseudogene TRBV3-2), the J call TRBJ1-2; D call uncertain. Germline CDR1 is LGHDT and CDR2 is YNNKEL (reference sequence). The V end was cut by 6 bases, the J end by 4 bases, with 6 bases between. This CDR3 is 11 amino acids long. CDR3 sequence reads: CASRSVYGYTF. CDR3 DNA: TGTGCCAGCAGATCAGTCTATGGCTACACCTTC.

This chain connects TRBV9 to TRBJ2-5; possible D gene TRBD2, 5 bases. Trimming took off 2 bases at V and 4 bases at J, with 18 bases between the two ends. This CDR3 comprises 16 residues. CDR1 SGDLS and CDR2 YYNGEE come from the germline V gene. The CDR3 loop is CASSVRGHPRGETQYF. The CDR3 DNA reads TGTGCCAGCAGCGTTCGAGGGCATCCCCGAGGAGAGACCCAGTACTTC.

This clone was detected a few times. CDR3 loop: CASSQVEDRQDIPSGELFF. The DNA for the CDR3 is TGCGCCAGCAGCCAAGTAGAAGATAGGCAGGACATCCCCTCCGGGGAGCTGTTTTTT. The chain is built from TRBV4-3 and TRBJ2-2, with TRBD1 as a possible D gene (5 bases). This CDR3 has 19 residues. Trimming took off 1 base at V and 6 bases at J, with 24 bases between the two ends. CDR1 LGHNA and CDR2 YSLEER come from the germline V gene.

V usage is TRBV5-1 and J usage is TRBJ2-3; D call uncertain. This CDR3 has 17 residues. CDR1 and CDR2 (germline): SGHRS, YFSETQ. V gave up 0 bases and J gave up 1 base, with 15 bases separating them. The CDR3 region has the DNA TGCGCCAGCAGCTTGGCCCACCGCGGCCTGGGCACAGATACGCAGTATTTT. Protein sequence: CASSLAHRGLGTDTQYF.

The genes are TRBV15 and TRBJ1-1, with 9 bases fitting TRBD1. This CDR3 has 16 residues. After removal of 6 bases from V and 6 bases from J, the junction contained 14 bases not matched to a gene. Germline V CDR1 and CDR2: LNHNV, YYDKDF (reference sequence). CDR3 coding DNA: TGTGCCACCAGGAAGGGGGGGGGACAGGGTAACCCTGAAGCTTTCTTT. Translated, it gives CATRKGGGQGNPEAFF.

J is TRBJ1-1 and V is TRBV5-6; D unclear. V was shortened by 0 bases and J by 4 bases, with 7 bases between the two germline ends. From germline, CDR1 is SGHDT and CDR2 YYEEEE. The CDR3 covers 13 residues. The CDR3: CASSLVPGTEAFF. CDR3 DNA sequence: TGTGCCAGCAGCTTGGTTCCGGGCACTGAAGCTTTCTTT.

CDR3 sequence reads: CASSLRLGNTEAFF. In nucleotides, the CDR3 is TGTGCCAGCAGCTTAAGACTGGGGAACACTGAAGCTTTCTTT. V is TRBV5-6 and J is TRBJ1-1; D gene unclear. This CDR3 contains 14 residues. Trimming pared 2 bases from V and 1 base from J, leaving 9 bases between. Germline assignment: CDR1 SGHDT and CDR2 YYEEEE.

J is TRBJ2-7 and V is TRBV30, with TRBD2 identical over 16 bases. The CDR3 has 16 residues. The germline gives CDR1 GTSNPN, CDR2 SVGIG (reference sequence). J was trimmed by 7 bases and V by 0 bases; bases with no gene match: 6. As DNA, the CDR3 is TGTGCCTGGAGTGTTCCGGGACTAGCGGGAGGGCGGGAGCAGTACTTC. This translates into CAWSVPGLAGGREQYF.

The gene calls are TRBV7-9 and TRBJ1-1, with 7 bases matching TRBD1. Germline loops: CDR1 SEHNR, CDR2 FQNEAQ (reference sequence). The CDR3 is made up of 14 amino acids. After removal of 1 base from V and 7 bases from J, the junction contained 6 bases not matched to a gene. The CDR3 loop reads CASSLGDSLDEAFF. Written as DNA, the CDR3 is TGTGCCAGCAGCTTAGGGGACAGTCTGGATGAAGCTTTCTTT.

In the case of this clone: Distinct nucleotide sequences in the sample also encode this CDR3. The V and J genes are TRBV7-8 and TRBJ1-6; TRBD1 matches at 9 bases. This CDR3 is built from 15 residues. Germline V gives CDR1 SGHVS, CDR2 FQNEAQ. V lost 5 bases to trimming and J lost 7 bases; unmatched junction nucleotides: 6. The CDR3 sequence is CASSPRTGDNSPLHF. In nucleotides, the CDR3 is TGTGCCAGCAGCCCCCGGACAGGGGACAATTCACCCCTCCACTTT.